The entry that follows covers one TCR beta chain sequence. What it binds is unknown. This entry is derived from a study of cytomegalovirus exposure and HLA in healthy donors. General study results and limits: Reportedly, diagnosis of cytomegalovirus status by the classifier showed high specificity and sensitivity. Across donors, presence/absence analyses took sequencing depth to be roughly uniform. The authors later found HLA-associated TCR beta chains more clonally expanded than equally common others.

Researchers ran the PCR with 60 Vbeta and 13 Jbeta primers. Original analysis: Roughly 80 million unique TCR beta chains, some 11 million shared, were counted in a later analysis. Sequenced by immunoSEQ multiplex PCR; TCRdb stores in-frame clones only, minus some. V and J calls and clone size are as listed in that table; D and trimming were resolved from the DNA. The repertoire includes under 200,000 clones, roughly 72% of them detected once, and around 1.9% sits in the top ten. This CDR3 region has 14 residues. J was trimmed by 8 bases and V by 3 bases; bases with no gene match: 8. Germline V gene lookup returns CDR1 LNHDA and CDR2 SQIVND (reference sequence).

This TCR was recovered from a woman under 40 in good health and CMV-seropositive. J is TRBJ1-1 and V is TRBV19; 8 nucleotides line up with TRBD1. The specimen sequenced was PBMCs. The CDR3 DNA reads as TGTGCCAGTAGTATTCCAGGGGGCGTTTTCGAAGCTTTCTTT. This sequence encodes CASSIPGGVFEAFF.